These T cell receptor beta chains were read from a single sample in a study of shared clonotypes between healthy human individuals. Profiled with immunoSEQ multiplex PCR; TCRdb holds only in-frame clones, not every one. Among about 800,000 clones listed, just over 95% were seen once. What was sequenced was naive CD8+ T cells sorted from blood. The receptors shown here come from a man younger than 45 in good health. CDR3s include the opening cysteine and the closing phenylalanine or tryptophan. Each record gives: D gene, clone size, V gene, J gene, CDR3 DNA, CDR3 protein. The D gene is left open where the match is weak. Clone size appears in some rows only: once, few, many, or a class for an expanded clone.

TRBD2	-	TRBV7-8	TRBJ2-1	TGTGCCAGCAGCTTAGCGCGGAGACTAGCGGACAATGAGCAGTTCTTC	CASSLARRLADNEQFF
-	-	TRBV29-1	TRBJ2-7	TGCAGCGTCAGGCTAGCGGGACAGGCCGAGCAGTACTTC	CSVRLAGQAEQYF
-	-	TRBV6-5	TRBJ1-5	TGTGCCAGCAGTTATCTGGGATTGGATCAGCCCCAGCATTTT	CASSYLGLDQPQHF
TRBD2	-	TRBV15	TRBJ2-5	TGTGCCACCAGCAGGGACCCTAGCTCGGGGGGAGAGGTGGGCGAGACCCAGTACTTC	CATSRDPSSGGEVGETQYF
TRBD2	-	TRBV7-8	TRBJ2-7	TGTGCCAGCAGCCCAGCCGGACTAGCGGGAGGGGTCCCCTACGAGCAGTACTTC	CASSPAGLAGGVPYEQYF
-	-	TRBV28	TRBJ1-2	TGTGCCAGCAGCCCAACTTTTGTCGGGGGGCGATCCCCTAACTATGGCTACACCTTC	CASSPTFVGGRSPNYGYTF
TRBD2	-	TRBV7-2	TRBJ2-7	TGTGCCAGCAAGACTACTAGCGGGAGTTTCTACGAGCAGTACTTC	CASKTTSGSFYEQYF
-	-	TRBV7-9	TRBJ1-5	TGTGCCAGCAGCTTAGACGCGGGCAATCAGCCCCAGCATTTT	CASSLDAGNQPQHF
-	-	TRBV27	TRBJ1-5	TGTGCCAGCAGTCTCGGGAGAATCCAGCCCCAGCATTTT	CASSLGRIQPQHF
-	-	TRBV5-1	TRBJ2-3	TGCGCCAGCAGCTTGCGAGGGATAACAGATACGCAGTATTTT	CASSLRGITDTQYF
TRBD1	-	TRBV9	TRBJ2-7	TGTGCCAGCAGCCCTCGGACAGGCCCTTCCTACGAGCAGTACTTC	CASSPRTGPSYEQYF
-	once	TRBV10-3	TRBJ2-7	TGTGCCATCAGTGAGGTTGGCGGGTCCTACGAGCAGTACTTC	CAISEVGGSYEQYF
-	-	TRBV5-1	TRBJ2-1	TGCGCCAGCAGCTTGTTCTCCCCCGAGGTCAGGGGCTCCTACAATGAGCAGTTCTTC	CASSLFSPEVRGSYNEQFF
-	-	TRBV2	TRBJ1-2	TGTGCCAGCACCAAGCCGGGGAAATCATATGGCTACACCTTC	CASTKPGKSYGYTF
-	-	TRBV9	TRBJ2-1	TGTGCCAGCAGTAGCGGAAGCAATGAGCAGTTCTTC	CASSSGSNEQFF
-	few	TRBV7-9	TRBJ1-5	TGTGCCAGCAGCCCAGGGGACCAGCCCCAGCATTTT	CASSPGDQPQHF
-	-	TRBV7-3	TRBJ1-1	TGTGCCAGCAGCACAGGGTTGGGTGAAGCTTTCTTT	CASSTGLGEAFF
TRBD2	-	TRBV11-2	TRBJ2-1	TGTGCCAGCAGCCCCCCTAGCGGGGTTGAGCAGTTCTTC	CASSPPSGVEQFF
TRBD1	-	TRBV4-1	TRBJ1-4	TGCGCCAGCAGCCAAGAAGACACCACAGGGGGTAGACCAACTAATGAAAAACTGTTTTTT	CASSQEDTTGGRPTNEKLFF
TRBD2	-	TRBV9	TRBJ2-3	TGTGCCAGCAGCGTAGAACTCGCGGGGGGATTTTATACGCAGTATTTT	CASSVELAGGFYTQYF
-	-	TRBV10-3	TRBJ2-3	TGTGCCATCAGTGAGTCGCTGGACTATTTCACAGATACGCAGTATTTT	CAISESLDYFTDTQYF
TRBD1	-	TRBV5-4	TRBJ2-7	TGTGCCAGCAGCTTCACAGGGGATCCCTACGAGCAGTACTTC	CASSFTGDPYEQYF
-	-	TRBV7-9	TRBJ2-5	TGTGCCAGCAAAAGGGGGACTGCTCCCCGAGAGACCCAGTACTTC	CASKRGTAPRETQYF
-	-	TRBV5-1	TRBJ2-1	TGCGCCAGCAGCTTCGGGGTTAGCTCCTACAATGAGCAGTTCTTC	CASSFGVSSYNEQFF
-	-	TRBV11-2	TRBJ2-7	TGTGCCAGCAGCTTAATACCGGGAGAAGGCTACGAGCAGTACTTC	CASSLIPGEGYEQYF
-	-	TRBV19	TRBJ1-3	TGTGCCAGTATAGGGGGAAACACCATATATTTT	CASIGGNTIYF
TRBD2	once	TRBV2	TRBJ2-1	TGTGCCAGCATCCGGGGCCTAGCGGGAGCCTACAATGAGCAGTTCTTC	CASIRGLAGAYNEQFF
-	-	TRBV11-2	TRBJ2-1	TGTGCCAGCAGCTCTATCACGGTGCAGTTCTTC	CASSSITVQFF